These 9 T cell receptor beta chains share one sample of origin, sequenced in a study of cytomegalovirus exposure and HLA in healthy donors. Amplification used 60 Vbeta primers and 13 Jbeta primers. Only in-frame clones appear in the TCRdb table, and some are missing; sequencing was by immunoSEQ multiplex PCR. This sample's clone table lists 35,000 to 45,000 clones. The specimen was PBMCs. These receptors were taken from a male donor in good health and CMV-seronegative.

V usage is TRBV5-4 and J usage is TRBJ1-2, with a tentative D call TRBD1 (6 bases). The V gene lost 3 bases and the J gene lost 6 bases, with 15 bases spanning the gap. Germline-derived CDR1 and CDR2 are SGHNT and YYREEE (reference sequence). The CDR3 is 14 residues long. The CDR3 DNA sequence: TGTGCCAGCAGCTCCACCGGGACAAGGAATGGCTACACCTTC. This sequence encodes CASSSTGTRNGYTF.

The chain uses TRBV7-9 and TRBJ2-3, with a possible D match to TRBD2 (5 bases). This CDR3 contains 14 residues. Trimming took off 2 bases at V and 4 bases at J, with 10 bases between the two ends. CDR1 SEHNR and CDR2 FQNEAQ come from the germline V gene (reference sequence). CDR3 in amino acids: CASSLSSAPDTQYF. The CDR3 DNA reads TGTGCCAGCAGCTTAAGTAGCGCCCCAGATACGCAGTATTTT.

CDR3 amino acids: CASSSQGHRGYTF. CDR3 coding DNA: TGTGCCAGCAGCTCTCAGGGTCATCGGGGCTACACCTTC. The chain combines TRBV7-2 with TRBJ1-2, with D possibly matching TRBD1 (5 bases). This CDR3 contains 13 residues. Trimming removed 4 bases from V and 8 bases from J, with 14 bases in between. Germline CDR1 reads SGHTA; CDR2 reads FQGNSA.

V usage is TRBV27 and J usage is TRBJ2-7; 7 bases map to TRBD1. The J segment lost 3 bases and the V segment lost 3 bases, leaving 5 bases of the junction unmatched. This CDR3 region has 14 residues. Germline V gene data show CDR1 as MNHEY and CDR2 as SMNVEV (reference sequence). The CDR3 here is CASSFDRVNYEQYF. The CDR3 DNA follows: TGTGCCAGCAGTTTCGACAGGGTTAACTACGAGCAGTACTTC.

The chain couples TRBV29-1 to TRBJ1-5; D perhaps matches TRBD1 (6 bases). This CDR3 has 12 amino acids. CDR1 SQVTM and CDR2 ANQGSEA come from the germline V gene. V dropped 4 bases and J dropped 5 bases, with 9 bases sitting between them. CDR3 residues: CSVVEGDQPQHF. The CDR3 DNA is TGCAGCGTTGTCGAGGGGGATCAGCCCCAGCATTTT.

This rearrangement joins TRBV4-1 to TRBJ2-2; 10 bases agree with TRBD2. The ends lost 4 bases at V and 6 bases at J; junction bases unmatched: 17. Per the germline V gene, CDR1 is MGHRA and CDR2 is YSYEKL. The CDR3 spans 19 residues. CDR3 sequence: CASSLQRGGLAGVSGELFF. CDR3 nucleotide sequence: TGCGCCAGCAGCCTCCAGCGGGGGGGGCTAGCGGGAGTGTCCGGGGAGCTGTTTTTT.

The J gene is TRBJ2-2, the V gene TRBV5-1, with 8 bases fitting TRBD2. Germline loops: CDR1 SGHRS, CDR2 YFSETQ. This CDR3 has 16 residues. V shed 3 bases, J shed 3 bases, and the junction held 7 bases outside the gene matches. In nucleotides, the CDR3 is TGCGCCAGCAGCTGGGCAACTAGCGGAGACACCGGGGAGCTGTTTTTT. It yields the protein CASSWATSGDTGELFF.

The chain carries TRBV15 and TRBJ2-7, with TRBD2 matching 10 bases. Germline trimming cut 5 bases from V and 3 bases from J; bases unmatched to any gene: 7. This CDR3 contains 15 residues. The V gene's germline CDR1 is LNHNV and CDR2 YYDKDF (reference sequence). The CDR3, as DNA: TGTGCCACCAGCCGCCGGACTAGCGGAGGCTACGAGCAGTACTTC. This codes for CATSRRTSGGYEQYF.

The chain is built from TRBV5-1 and TRBJ2-7; unclear D gene. Per germline, CDR1 SGHRS and CDR2 YFSETQ. V was shortened by 3 bases and J by 3 bases, with 10 bases between the two germline ends. The CDR3 loop spans 13 amino acids. CDR3 loop: CASSSMTRYEQYF. Here the CDR3 DNA reads TGCGCCAGCAGCTCGATGACACGCTACGAGCAGTACTTC.